A selection of T cell receptor beta chains follows, all from one sample in a study of blood T cell repertoires in COVID-19. Measured with immunoSEQ multiplex PCR; TCRdb has only the in-frame clones, and not every one. This table has approximately 250,000 clones, more than 70% appearing once. The sample was PBMCs or T cells enriched from blood (not recorded which). Every receptor here comes from a woman between 35 and 50 years old with acute COVID-19. Both conserved end residues are part of each CDR3. Fields, in order: clone size, V gene, D gene, J gene, CDR3 protein, CDR3 DNA. D genes are given only for firm matches. Only part of the rows carry a size: once, few, many, or a class if the clone is expanded.

NA	TRBV28	NA	TRBJ1-2	CASRGTGQRYGYTF	TGTGCCAGCAGGGGAACTGGACAGCGCTATGGCTACACCTTC
NA	TRBV7-8	NA	TRBJ1-5	CASSLGSRGGRAQHF	TGTGCCAGCAGCTTAGGTAGCCGCGGTGGTAGAGCCCAGCATTTT
few	TRBV30	TRBD2	TRBJ2-1	CAWNRLAGEQFF	TGTGCCTGGAACCGACTAGCGGGTGAGCAGTTCTTC
NA	TRBV4-1	NA	TRBJ1-1	CASSQPAARGRNTEAFF	TGCGCCAGCAGCCAACCCGCTGCCCGGGGGAGGAACACTGAAGCTTTCTTT
NA	TRBV12-3/TRBV12-4	TRBD1	TRBJ1-1	CASRRQGRAEAFF	TGTGCCAGCAGGAGACAGGGGAGGGCTGAAGCTTTCTTT
NA	TRBV12-3/TRBV12-4	TRBD1	TRBJ1-1	CASSSLTGAEAFF	TGTGCCAGCAGTTCCTTGACAGGGGCTGAAGCTTTCTTT
NA	TRBV7-9	TRBD1	TRBJ2-5	CASSPGTVETQYF	TGTGCCAGCAGCCCTGGGACAGTCGAGACCCAGTACTTC
NA	TRBV5-1	NA	TRBJ2-3	CASSLSVEGGTDTQYF	TGCGCCAGCAGCTTATCCGTAGAGGGGGGGACAGATACGCAGTATTTT
NA	TRBV5-1	TRBD1	TRBJ2-5	CASSGAGTGIGETQYF	TGCGCCAGCAGCGGAGCCGGGACAGGGATCGGAGAGACCCAGTACTTC
NA	TRBV18	TRBD2	TRBJ2-3	CASSPSREVDTQYF	TGTGCCAGCTCACCCTCTCGGGAGGTTGATACGCAGTATTTT
NA	TRBV19	TRBD2	TRBJ2-1	CASSRGLAGAYNEQFF	TGTGCCAGTAGTAGGGGACTAGCGGGCGCCTACAATGAGCAGTTCTTC
NA	TRBV7-8	NA	TRBJ1-1	CASSPRTELNTEAFF	TGTGCCAGCAGCCCTCGGACAGAGCTGAACACTGAAGCTTTCTTT
few	TRBV7-9	NA	TRBJ1-2	CASKEARRANYGYTF	TGTGCCAGCAAGGAGGCCCGCAGAGCTAACTATGGCTACACCTTC
NA	TRBV11-2	TRBD2	TRBJ2-3	CASSLGTGGADTQYF	TGTGCCAGCAGCTTAGGTACGGGAGGGGCAGATACGCAGTATTTT
NA	TRBV7-7	NA	TRBJ2-5	CASSPRASGETQYF	TGTGCTAGCAGCCCTCGTGCGTCGGGGGAGACCCAGTACTTC
NA	TRBV2	NA	TRBJ2-3	CASRYMIRTDTQYF	TGTGCCAGCCGCTATATGATTCGCACAGATACGCAGTATTTT
NA	TRBV30	NA	TRBJ1-1	CAWNADTNTEAFF	TGTGCCTGGAATGCGGACACGAACACTGAAGCTTTCTTT
NA	TRBV18	NA	TRBJ2-3	CASSPSGSTDTQYF	TGTGCCAGCTCACCTTCCGGGAGCACAGATACGCAGTATTTT
few	TRBV9	NA	TRBJ1-4	CASSVQSTNEKLFF	TGTGCCAGCAGCGTTCAGTCAACTAATGAAAAACTGTTTTTT
NA	TRBV18	NA	TRBJ2-1	CASSVVNEQFF	TGTGCCAGCTCAGTCGTTAATGAGCAGTTCTTC
NA	TRBV7-8	NA	TRBJ2-5	CASSRVWEAGEETQYF	TGTGCCAGCAGCCGAGTATGGGAGGCCGGAGAAGAGACCCAGTACTTC
NA	TRBV28	NA	TRBJ1-6	CASSLGQASYSPLHF	TGTGCCAGCAGTTTAGGGCAGGCGAGTTATTCACCCCTCCACTTT
NA	TRBV20-1	NA	TRBJ1-4	CSASNRRGSGEKLFF	TGCAGTGCTAGTAATCGTAGGGGATCGGGCGAAAAACTGTTTTTT
NA	TRBV7-2	TRBD2	TRBJ2-1	CASSLSGTSYNEQFF	TGTGCCAGCAGCTTGTCCGGGACTAGCTACAATGAGCAGTTCTTC
NA	TRBV11-3	NA	TRBJ2-2	CASSLHGYANTGELFF	TGTGCCAGCAGCTTGCACGGGTACGCGAACACCGGGGAGCTGTTTTTT
NA	TRBV5-6	NA	TRBJ1-2	CASSLMEIRDGYTF	TGTGCCAGCAGCTTGATGGAGATTCGGGATGGCTACACCTTC
NA	TRBV11-2	NA	TRBJ2-7	CASSLVRVGEQYF	TGTGCCAGCAGCTTAGTGCGCGTCGGCGAGCAGTACTTC
NA	TRBV7-2	NA	TRBJ1-1	CASSFRRGGTEAFF	TGTGCCAGCAGCTTTCGCCGGGGTGGGACTGAAGCTTTCTTT
NA	TRBV3-1/TRBV3-2	NA	TRBJ1-1	CASSLDWGRVAFF	TGTGCCAGCAGCCTCGACTGGGGGCGCGTAGCTTTCTTT
once	TRBV2	NA	TRBJ1-5	CASSEWVRQAQHF	TGTGCCAGCAGTGAATGGGTCCGGCAGGCCCAGCATTTT
NA	TRBV6-1	NA	TRBJ2-5	CASSEGLGLETQYF	TGTGCCAGCAGTGAGGGCTTAGGATTAGAGACCCAGTACTTC
NA	TRBV30	TRBD1	TRBJ1-1	CAWSVRDRENTEAFF	TGTGCCTGGAGTGTACGTGACAGGGAGAACACTGAAGCTTTCTTT
NA	TRBV5-5	NA	TRBJ2-6	CASSARGAGANVLTF	TGTGCCAGCAGCGCCAGGGGGGCTGGGGCCAACGTCCTGACTTTC
NA	TRBV27	NA	TRBJ1-2	CASSRGLINYGYTF	TGTGCCAGCAGCCGGGGACTGATTAACTATGGCTACACCTTC
NA	TRBV11-3	TRBD2	TRBJ2-3	CASSTRTSGRWGSTDTQYF	TGTGCCAGCAGCACGAGGACTAGCGGGAGATGGGGAAGCACAGATACGCAGTATTTT
NA	TRBV2	TRBD1	TRBJ1-4	CASSPGTGIEKLFF	TGTGCCAGCAGTCCCGGGACAGGGATTGAAAAACTGTTTTTT
NA	TRBV24-1	NA	TRBJ2-5	CATSSQEGTQYF	TGTGCCACCAGTTCGCAAGAGGGGACCCAGTACTTC
NA	TRBV9	NA	TRBJ1-1	CASSGDREAFF	TGTGCCAGCAGCGGAGACAGGGAAGCTTTCTTT
NA	TRBV5-6	NA	TRBJ2-5	CASSLGTLQETQYF	TGTGCCAGCAGCTTGGGTACGCTGCAGGAGACCCAGTACTTC
NA	TRBV2	TRBD1	TRBJ1-2	CASSFGQGTLYGYTF	TGTGCCAGCAGCTTTGGACAGGGTACCCTCTATGGCTACACCTTC
NA	TRBV2	NA	TRBJ1-1	CAVGQEEGGTEAFF	TGTGCCGTCGGTCAAGAGGAGGGAGGCACTGAAGCTTTCTTT
NA	TRBV3-1/TRBV3-2	NA	TRBJ2-1	CASSQVQGSYNEQFF	TGTGCCAGCAGCCAAGTACAGGGATCCTACAATGAGCAGTTCTTC
NA	TRBV7-2	NA	TRBJ1-1	CASSLQQNTEAFF	TGTGCCAGCAGCCTCCAACAGAACACTGAAGCTTTCTTT
NA	TRBV7-2	NA	TRBJ1-2	CASSLDNRRSYGYTF	TGTGCCAGCAGCTTAGATAACAGGCGGTCCTATGGCTACACCTTC
NA	TRBV11-3	NA	TRBJ1-1	CASSLGLSNTEAFF	TGTGCCAGCAGCTTGGGACTTTCGAACACTGAAGCTTTCTTT
NA	TRBV9	NA	TRBJ1-4	CASSVTGPNEKLFF	TGTGCCAGCAGCGTCACTGGGCCTAATGAAAAACTGTTTTTT
NA	TRBV27	TRBD1	TRBJ1-2	CASSLGGAGTELYGYTF	TGTGCCAGCAGTTTAGGAGGGGCCGGGACAGAGCTTTATGGCTACACCTTC
NA	TRBV2	TRBD1	TRBJ2-2	CASTTGSGELFF	TGTGCCAGCACGACAGGGAGTGGGGAGCTGTTTTTT
NA	TRBV5-4	TRBD2	TRBJ2-6	CASSLGVIAGDVGANVLTF	TGTGCCAGCAGCTTAGGGGTAATAGCGGGAGATGTGGGGGCCAACGTCCTGACTTTC
NA	TRBV4-1	TRBD2	TRBJ2-1	CASSQRTSGRRVTEQFF	TGCGCCAGCAGCCAACGGACTAGCGGGAGAAGGGTGACTGAGCAGTTCTTC
NA	TRBV28	NA	TRBJ1-3	CASSFQGAGNTIYF	TGTGCCAGCAGTTTTCAAGGGGCTGGAAACACCATATATTTT
NA	TRBV12-3/TRBV12-4	NA	TRBJ2-7	CASSSNYEQYF	TGTGCCAGCAGTTCCAACTACGAGCAGTACTTC